This is a list of T cell receptor beta chains from one sample in a study of long-term antiretroviral therapy in people with HIV. The method was immunoSEQ multiplex PCR; TCRdb's version includes in-frame clones alone and lacks a portion of them. This table has under 30,000 clones, roughly 88% appearing once. The sequenced sample was unsorted PBMCs, obtained 3 years after starting antiretroviral therapy. Receptor source: a man aged 40-50 years with HIV. CDR3s include the opening cysteine and the closing phenylalanine or tryptophan. A D gene is named only where the DNA matches it firmly. Where a row states a size, it is once, few, many or the class of an expanded clone; other rows omit it.

clone_size d_call j_call cdr3_length v_call cdr3_nt cdr3_aa
. TRBD1 TRBJ2-1 16 TRBV6-6 TGTGCCAGCAGTTCCTTCTTCGGACAGGGTAACAATGAGCAGTTCTTC CASSSFFGQGNNEQFF
. . TRBJ2-7 16 TRBV6-1 TGTGCCAGCAGTGAAGAAGTGCGGTACCGCTCCTACGAGCAGTACTTC CASSEEVRYRSYEQYF
once TRBD2 TRBJ2-1 15 TRBV18 TGTGCCAGCTCAAAGGGTCTAGCGGGTTACAATGAGCAGTTCTTC CASSKGLAGYNEQFF
. . TRBJ1-6 14 TRBV27 TGTGCCAGCAGGTCCGGGACGGGGGATTCCCCCCTCCACTTT CASRSGTGDSPLHF
. . TRBJ2-7 15 TRBV2 TGTGCCAGCAGCAAACCCCCAGGGGATTCCTACGAGCAGTACTTC CASSKPPGDSYEQYF
once TRBD2 TRBJ2-7 13 TRBV6-6 TGTGCCATAGGGGCGGGGGGGGTGTACGAGCAGTACTTC CAIGAGGVYEQYF
. TRBD2 TRBJ2-3 16 TRBV18 TGTGCCAGCTCCCCCCCAGCGGGAGTCTTTACAGATACGCAGTATTTT CASSPPAGVFTDTQYF
. . TRBJ1-6 15 TRBV30 TGTGCCTGGAGTGTAGCCTCGTATTTGGGTTCACCCCTCCACTTT CAWSVASYLGSPLHF
once . TRBJ1-2 11 TRBV20-1 TGCAGTGCTAGGGTACCGGATGGCTACACCTTC CSARVPDGYTF
. . TRBJ2-7 13 TRBV11-2 TGTGCCAGCAGCTTAGGAGATTCCTACGAGCAGTACTTC CASSLGDSYEQYF
. . TRBJ1-2 13 TRBV10-1 TGCGCCAGCAGTGAGTCAATAGGGGTCGGCTACACCTTC CASSESIGVGYTF
. . TRBJ2-1 15 TRBV6-5 TGTGCCAGCAGTTACTCGATCGGGGTATCCAATGAGCAGTTCTTC CASSYSIGVSNEQFF
. TRBD1 TRBJ1-1 15 TRBV9 TGTGCCAGCAACACCCTCGACAGGGAGAACACTGAAGCTTTCTTT CASNTLDRENTEAFF
. TRBD1 TRBJ1-1 15 TRBV18 TGTGCCAGCTCACCCGCGAATCGACAGGGCACTGAAGCTTTCTTT CASSPANRQGTEAFF
once . TRBJ1-5 15 TRBV23-1 TGCGCCAGCAGCCCTCCGGTAGGGCCCAATCAGCCCCAGCATTTT CASSPPVGPNQPQHF
. . TRBJ1-3 14 TRBV30 TGTGCCTGGAGTCTGGGGTTCTCTGGAAACACCATATATTTT CAWSLGFSGNTIYF
. TRBD1 TRBJ2-7 15 TRBV6-5 TGTGCCAGCAGTTACTCTGACAGGGAAACCTACGAGCAGTACTTC CASSYSDRETYEQYF
. . TRBJ2-2 15 TRBV7-3 TGTGCCAGCAGCCAGGGGCAGGCGAACACCGGGGAGCTGTTTTTT CASSQGQANTGELFF
. . TRBJ1-2 16 TRBV4-1 TGCGCCAGCAGCCAAGATAGGAACAGGTTTACCTATGGCTACACCTTC CASSQDRNRFTYGYTF
. . TRBJ1-6 15 TRBV11-2 TGTGCCAGCAGCTTCAGTCAGGGGAATAATTCACCCCTCCACTTT CASSFSQGNNSPLHF